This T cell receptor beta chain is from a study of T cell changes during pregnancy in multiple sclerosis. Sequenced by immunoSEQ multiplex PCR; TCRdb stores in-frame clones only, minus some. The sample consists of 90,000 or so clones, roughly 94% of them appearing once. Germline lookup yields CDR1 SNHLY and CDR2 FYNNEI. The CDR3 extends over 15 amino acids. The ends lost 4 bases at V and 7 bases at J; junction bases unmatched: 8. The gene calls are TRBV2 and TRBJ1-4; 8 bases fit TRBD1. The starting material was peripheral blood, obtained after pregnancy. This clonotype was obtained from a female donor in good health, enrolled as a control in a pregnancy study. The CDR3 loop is CASSARTGSSEKLFF. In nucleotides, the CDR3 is TGTGCCAGCAGTGCCAGGACAGGGTCAAGTGAAAAACTGTTTTTT. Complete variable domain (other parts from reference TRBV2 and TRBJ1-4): EPEVTQTPSHQVTQMGQEVILRCVPISNHLYFYWYRQILGQKVEFLVSFYNNEISEKSEIFDDQFSVERPDGSNFTLKIRSTKLEDSAMYFCASSARTGSSEKLFFGSGTQLSVL.